The 21 T cell receptor beta chains given below trace back to one sample, sequenced in a study of blood T cells in healthy people across ages. A second PCR, run for about 7 to 11 cycles, used a sample-barcoded 5' primer plus a J-beta primer mix. MiXCR, applied by TCRdb to the 5' RACE reads, yields one record per CDR3 protein. The table has more than 650,000 distinct CDR3 sequences, roughly 53% seen once. Material: blood. These receptors all come from an elderly man in good health.

The V call is TRBV12-3 or TRBV12-4, the J call TRBJ2-1; 7 bases agree with TRBD2. The J call may be faulty, since TRBJ2-7 better matches the DNA end. This CDR3 region has 17 residues. CDR3 in amino acids: CASSRSNRDYSYNEQYF. The CDR3 coding sequence is TGTGCCAGCAGCCGGTCCAACCGGGACTATTCCTACAATGAGCAGTACTTC.

This clonotype has only a few counts. The V call is TRBV29-1, the J call TRBJ2-1; 10 bases map to TRBD1. Germline V gene data show CDR1 as SQVTM and CDR2 as ANQGSEA. The CDR3 covers 14 residues. Germline trimming cut 7 bases from V and 5 bases from J; bases unmatched to any gene: 8. CDR3 sequence (DNA): TGCAGCGCCTCCGGGACAGGGGTAAACAATGAGCAGTTCTTC. Translated, it gives CSASGTGVNNEQFF.

This chain links TRBV24-1 with TRBJ2-1; 11 nucleotides match TRBD1. The CDR3 loop spans 14 amino acids. Germline assignment: CDR1 KGHDR and CDR2 SFDVKD. With 7 bases clipped from V and 8 bases from J, the junction kept 6 bases outside the gene matches. The CDR3: CATRGTGGGDEQFF. CDR3 DNA: TGTGCCACCAGGGGGACAGGGGGGGGAGATGAGCAGTTCTTC.

This clonotype was seen a handful of times. This chain joins TRBV7-3 and TRBJ2-3, with D possibly being TRBD1 or TRBD2 (5 bases each). The CDR3 totals 15 residues. Germline V CDR1 and CDR2: SGHTA, FQGTGA. V gave up 1 base and J gave up 5 bases, with 13 bases separating them. The CDR3 reads CASSLSRGRGDTQYF. In DNA form, the CDR3 reads TGTGCCAGCAGCTTAAGCCGGGGCCGTGGAGATACGCAGTATTTT.

This chain uses TRBV6-6 with TRBJ2-3; D gene ambiguous. CDR3 size: 12 residues. The germline gives CDR1 MNHNY, CDR2 SVGAGI (reference sequence). The V end lost 10 bases, the J end lost 8 bases, and 16 bases lay between the germline ends. As DNA, the CDR3 is TGTGCCATCCAGGACCCGCTTGGTACGCAGTATTTT. Amino acid sequence: CAIQDPLGTQYF.

The count of this clonotype is one. This sequence joins TRBV18 and TRBJ2-5; no firm D call. CDR3 length: 13 residues. Germline CDR1 and CDR2: KGHSH and LQKENI. V was clipped by 3 bases and J by 2 bases, with 7 bases between them. This chain's CDR3 is CASSPSEQETQYF. As DNA, the CDR3 is TGTGCCAGCTCACCGTCGGAACAAGAGACCCAGTACTTC.

The V gene is TRBV27, the J gene TRBJ1-1; unclear D gene. The V end lost 1 base, the J end lost 0 bases, and 12 bases lay between the germline ends. Germline V gives CDR1 MNHEY, CDR2 SMNVEV (reference sequence). The CDR3 is made up of 16 amino acids. CDR3 protein: CASSLLAGPMNTEAFF. CDR3 nucleotides: TGTGCCAGCAGTTTATTGGCAGGTCCGATGAACACTGAAGCTTTCTTT.

CDR3 bases: TGCAGCGCGGCGGAGACTGTGGGCTATGGCTACACCTTC. Encoded protein: CSAAETVGYGYTF. The V gene is TRBV29-1, the J gene TRBJ1-2; D is ambiguous. The germline V and J ends were trimmed by 7 bases and 4 bases, with 16 bases remaining between them. Germline V gives CDR1 SQVTM, CDR2 ANQGSEA. CDR3 length: 13 amino acids.

Concerning this clonotype itself: Possible read error: a much larger clone is one base away. V and J are TRBV20-1 and TRBJ2-5; possibly TRBD2 for D (5 bases). The J call may not be correct, given that the DNA end is closer to TRBJ2-7. The germline V gene encodes CDR1 DFQATT and CDR2 SNEGSKA (reference sequence). CDR3 length: 14 amino acids. The CDR3 nucleotides read TGCAGTGCCTTAGGAGTTACGGGGAGATACGAGCAGTACTTC. Encoded protein: CSALGVTGRYEQYF.

This clonotype has a handful of counts. This sequence joins TRBV29-1 and TRBJ2-7; 8 positions agree with TRBD1. Germline V CDR1 and CDR2: SQVTM, ANQGSEA. Unmatched junction bases numbered 9, after V lost 2 bases and J lost 6 bases. The CDR3 contains 14 residues. The CDR3 is CSVEQGRGQSEQYF. CDR3 DNA sequence: TGCAGCGTTGAACAGGGCAGGGGGCAAAGCGAGCAGTACTTC.

This clonotype was observed a handful of times. The chain has TRBV30 and TRBJ1-2, with D hard to call. Trimming shortened V by 0 bases and J by 7 bases, and 6 bases separated the two germline ends. This CDR3 contains 11 residues. Germline V lookup: CDR1 GTSNPN, CDR2 SVGIG (reference sequence). The CDR3 DNA sequence: TGTGCCTGGAGTGTACTGAGTGGCTACACCTTC. Amino acids: CAWSVLSGYTF.

The J gene is TRBJ2-7, the V gene TRBV7-9; 9 bases line up with TRBD2. This CDR3 contains 14 residues. Losses at the gene ends were 7 bases for V and 1 base for J; bases not matched to a gene: 5. The germline gives CDR1 SEHNR, CDR2 FQNEAQ (reference sequence). The DNA for the CDR3 is TGTGCCAGCATCAGAGCGGGAGGTTCCTACGAGCAGTACTTC. Amino acid sequence: CASIRAGGSYEQYF.

The CDR3: CASSLSPIGSGNTIYF. CDR3 coding DNA: TGTGCCAGCAGCTTAAGCCCTATAGGGTCTGGAAACACCATATATTTT. The genes are TRBV13 and TRBJ1-3; D is ambiguous. The germline V gene has CDR1 PRHDT and CDR2 FYEKMQ (reference sequence). The CDR3 extends over 16 amino acids. V shed 2 bases and J shed 1 base, with 12 bases lying between them.

CDR3 DNA: TGTGCCAGCAGCAGGGTCAGGGTGGACCCAGATACGCAGTATTTT. Protein product: CASSRVRVDPDTQYF. J is TRBJ2-3 and V is TRBV21-1; TRBD1 is the table's D call, not checked against the DNA. TRBV21-1 is listed as a pseudogene. The CDR3 has 15 residues.

The chain employs TRBV29-1 and TRBJ2-1; D may be TRBD2 (5 bases). CDR1 SQVTM and CDR2 ANQGSEA come from the germline V gene. The V end was cut by 3 bases, the J end by 6 bases, with 15 bases between. The CDR3 extends over 14 amino acids. CDR3 sequence: CSVDVERAGNEQFF. The CDR3 DNA follows: TGCAGCGTTGACGTGGAGAGGGCGGGCAATGAGCAGTTCTTC.

The rearrangement links TRBV5-1 to TRBJ2-2; 7 nucleotides line up with TRBD1. V dropped 4 bases and J dropped 0; count of bases not matched to a gene: 9. This CDR3 is built from 17 residues. Germline assignment: CDR1 SGHRS and CDR2 YFSETQ. The CDR3 nucleotides are TGCGCCAGCAGCCGAAGACAGGGATCTACGAACACCGGGGAGCTGTTTTTT. Translation gives CASSRRQGSTNTGELFF.

The chain is built from TRBV7-6 and TRBJ2-5, with 12 bases fitting TRBD2. The CDR3 totals 17 residues. The V segment lost 5 bases and the J segment 4 bases; nucleotides outside the gene matches: 11. The germline V gene encodes CDR1 SGHVS and CDR2 FNYEAQ. DNA of the CDR3: TGTGCCAGCAGCAGGAGGAGACTAGCGGGAGTCCCAGAGACCCAGTACTTC. As protein: CASSRRRLAGVPETQYF.

In its sample, this clonotype was seen a few times. V gene TRBV6-2 or TRBV6-3 combines with J gene TRBJ2-7, with 10 bases identical to TRBD2. The V gene's germline CDR1 is MNHEY and CDR2 SVGEGT. The trim removed 2 bases at V and 3 bases at J, leaving 7 bases unmatched. The CDR3 has 16 residues. The chain's CDR3 is CASSYIIASGSYEQYF. DNA of the CDR3: TGTGCCAGCAGTTACATCATCGCTAGCGGGAGCTACGAGCAGTACTTC.

The table lists this clonotype with a few counts. The chain couples TRBV20-1 to TRBJ2-4; D remains unclear. CDR3 length: 13 amino acids. Trimming shortened V by 6 bases and J by 0 bases, and 9 bases separated the two germline ends. Germline CDR1 and CDR2: DFQATT and SNEGSKA (reference sequence). The CDR3 is CSASQVAKNIQYF. CDR3 in DNA: TGCAGTGCAAGTCAGGTAGCCAAAAACATTCAGTACTTC.

The V and J genes are TRBV3-1 and TRBJ1-6; TRBD1 agrees at 10 bases. The length of the CDR3 is 15 residues. With 5 bases clipped from V and 5 bases from J, the junction kept 3 bases outside the gene matches. Germline-derived CDR1 and CDR2 are LGHDT and YNNKEL (reference sequence). CDR3: CASSRTGGNNSPLHF. DNA for the CDR3: TGTGCCAGCAGCAGGACAGGGGGAAATAATTCACCCCTCCACTTT.

The V and J genes are TRBV7-2 and TRBJ1-2; no definite D call. Germline CDR1 SGHTA, CDR2 FQGNSA. This CDR3 has 14 amino acids. Deletions cut 6 bases from V and 3 bases from J, with 14 bases between. CDR3 bases: TGTGCCAGCAGGGAAACTGGGCTCCACTATGGCTACACCTTC. As protein: CASRETGLHYGYTF.